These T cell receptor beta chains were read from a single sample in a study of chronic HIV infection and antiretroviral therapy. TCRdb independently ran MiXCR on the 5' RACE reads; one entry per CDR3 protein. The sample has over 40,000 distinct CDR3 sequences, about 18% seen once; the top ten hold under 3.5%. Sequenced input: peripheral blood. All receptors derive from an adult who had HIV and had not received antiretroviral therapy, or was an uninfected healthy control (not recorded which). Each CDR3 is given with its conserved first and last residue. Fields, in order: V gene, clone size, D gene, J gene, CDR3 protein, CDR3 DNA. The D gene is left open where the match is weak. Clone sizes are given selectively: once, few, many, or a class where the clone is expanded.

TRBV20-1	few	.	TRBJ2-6	CSASYLSGANVLTF	TGCAGTGCTAGCTATCTCTCTGGGGCCAACGTCCTGACTTTC
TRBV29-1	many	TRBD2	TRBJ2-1	CSVGGTSGRVSYNEQFF	TGCAGCGTTGGAGGGACTAGCGGGAGAGTGTCCTACAATGAGCAGTTCTTC
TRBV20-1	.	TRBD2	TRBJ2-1	CSARFLAVSYNEQFF	TGCAGTGCTAGGTTCCTAGCGGTCTCCTACAATGAGCAGTTCTTC
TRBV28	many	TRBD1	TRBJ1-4	CASSLSDRVRNEKLFF	TGTGCCAGCAGTTTAAGCGACAGGGTCCGTAATGAAAAACTGTTTTTT
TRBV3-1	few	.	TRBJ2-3	CASSQAGTDTQYF	TGTGCCAGCAGCCAAGCAGGCACAGATACGCAGTATTTT
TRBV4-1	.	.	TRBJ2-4	CASSQVMTFDIQYF	TGCGCCAGCAGCCAAGTGATGACATTCGACATTCAGTACTTC
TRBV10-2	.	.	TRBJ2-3	CASTLTDTQYF	TGCGCCAGCACCCTAACGGATACGCAGTATTTT
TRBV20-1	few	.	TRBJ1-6	CSATRDTRGSPLHF	TGCAGTGCCACGCGGGACACCCGGGGTTCACCCCTCCACTTT
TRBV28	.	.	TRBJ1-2	CASSFRPAGYTF	TGTGCCAGCAGTTTCCGACCGGCAGGCTACACCTTC
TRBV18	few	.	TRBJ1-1	CASSPQGRTEAFF	TGTGCCAGCTCACCCCAGGGGCGCACTGAAGCTTTCTTT
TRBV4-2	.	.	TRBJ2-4	CASSQDQGTKNIQYF	TGTGCCAGCAGCCAAGATCAGGGGACCAAAAACATTCAGTACTTC
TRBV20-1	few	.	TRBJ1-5	CSARIGESNQPQHF	TGCAGTGCTCGTATAGGGGAGAGCAATCAGCCCCAGCATTTT
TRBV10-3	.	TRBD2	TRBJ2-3	CAIARSGGDPDTQYF	TGTGCCATCGCCCGATCGGGAGGGGACCCAGATACGCAGTATTTT
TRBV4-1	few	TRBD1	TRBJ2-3	CASSQDLQGIFTDTQYF	TGCGCCAGCAGCCAAGATCTACAGGGGATTTTCACAGATACGCAGTATTTT
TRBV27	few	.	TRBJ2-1	CASTPGRMGGEQFF	TGTGCCAGCACTCCGGGACGTATGGGTGGGGAGCAGTTCTTC
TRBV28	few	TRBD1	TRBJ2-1	CASKGQGAYNEQFF	TGTGCCAGCAAGGGACAGGGAGCCTACAATGAGCAGTTCTTC
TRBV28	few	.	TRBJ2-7	CASTRKPYEQYF	TGTGCCAGCACCCGGAAGCCCTACGAGCAGTACTTC
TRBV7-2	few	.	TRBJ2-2	CASRGGRNTGELFF	TGTGCCAGCAGGGGGGGCAGGAACACCGGGGAGCTGTTTTTT
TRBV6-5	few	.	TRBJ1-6	CASREAGLGSGNSPLHF	TGTGCCAGCAGGGAGGCCGGGTTGGGCAGTGGTAATTCACCCCTCCACTTT
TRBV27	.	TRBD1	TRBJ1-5	CASSPGTENSNQPQHF	TGTGCCAGCAGCCCCGGGACAGAGAATAGCAATCAGCCCCAGCATTTT
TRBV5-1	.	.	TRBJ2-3	CASGLLADTQYF	TGCGCCAGCGGCTTGTTGGCGGATACGCAGTATTTT
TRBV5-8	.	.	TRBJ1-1	CASSLKFRTYPEAFF	TGTGCCAGCAGCTTGAAGTTCCGCACATACCCTGAAGCTTTCTTT
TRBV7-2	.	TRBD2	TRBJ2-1	CASSLSGTSISPWFF	TGTGCCAGCAGCTTAAGCGGGACTTCTATATCCCCTTGGTTCTTC
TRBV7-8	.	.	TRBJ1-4	CASSLVAKDEKLFF	TGTGCCAGCAGCTTAGTGGCCAAGGACGAAAAACTGTTTTTT
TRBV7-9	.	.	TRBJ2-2	CASSLTGNTGELFF	TGTGCCAGCAGCTTAACAGGGAACACCGGGGAGCTGTTTTTT
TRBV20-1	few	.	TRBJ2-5	CSARKRGQPQETQYF	TGCAGTGCTAGAAAGAGGGGACAACCACAAGAGACCCAGTACTTC
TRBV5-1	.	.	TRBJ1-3	CASSLDQGLGNTIYF	TGCGCCAGCAGCTTGGACCAGGGGCTAGGAAACACCATATATTTT
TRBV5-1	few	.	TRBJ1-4	CASSLRQGEKLFF	TGCGCCAGCAGCTTGCGGCAGGGTGAAAAACTGTTTTTT
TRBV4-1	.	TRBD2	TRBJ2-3	CASSQFGLAGDTQYF	TGCGCCAGCAGCCAATTCGGACTAGCGGGAGATACGCAGTATTTT
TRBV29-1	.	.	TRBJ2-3	CSVEDGDATDTQYF	TGCAGCGTTGAAGACGGGGACGCCACAGATACGCAGTATTTT
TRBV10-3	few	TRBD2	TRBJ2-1	CAITRGGVTHNEQFF	TGTGCCATCACCCGGGGGGGAGTAACCCACAATGAGCAGTTCTTC
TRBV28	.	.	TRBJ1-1	CASTKVGRETEAFF	TGTGCCAGCACCAAAGTGGGCAGGGAAACTGAAGCTTTCTTT
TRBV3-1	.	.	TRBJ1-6	CASSQDSRRPHF	TGTGCCAGCAGCCAAGATTCCAGGCGGCCCCACTTT
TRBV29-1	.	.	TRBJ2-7	CSVEVAATYEQYF	TGCAGCGTTGAGGTTGCTGCTACCTACGAGCAGTACTTC
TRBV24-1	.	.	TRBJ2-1	CATKAATSSYNEQFF	TGTGCCACCAAGGCGGCTACGAGCTCCTACAATGAGCAGTTCTTC
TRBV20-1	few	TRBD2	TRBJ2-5	CSATFPLAGRETQYF	TGCAGTGCTACCTTCCCCCTAGCGGGAAGGGAGACCCAGTACTTC
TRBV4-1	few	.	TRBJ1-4	CASSQGPGATNEKLFF	TGCGCCAGCAGCCAAGGGCCAGGTGCAACTAATGAAAAACTGTTTTTT
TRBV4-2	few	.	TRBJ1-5	CASSQDGGSYNQPQHF	TGTGCCAGCAGCCAAGATGGAGGGTCCTACAATCAGCCCCAGCATTTT
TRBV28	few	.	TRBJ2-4	CASTEQGLPLAKNIQYF	TGTGCCAGCACCGAACAGGGACTCCCTCTAGCCAAAAACATTCAGTACTTC
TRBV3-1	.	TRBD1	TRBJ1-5	CASSQLPPGQGVQPRHF	TGTGCCAGCAGCCAACTACCACCGGGACAGGGTGTTCAGCCCCGGCATTTT
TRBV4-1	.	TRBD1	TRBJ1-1	CASSQPQTGRAEAFF	TGCGCCAGCAGCCAACCACAGACAGGGAGGGCTGAAGCTTTCTTT
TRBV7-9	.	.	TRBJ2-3	CASSPLDRRDTQYF	TGTGCCAGCAGCCCCCTGGACCGTCGAGATACGCAGTATTTT
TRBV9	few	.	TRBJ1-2	CASSVDPDPTNYGYTF	TGTGCCAGCAGCGTAGATCCAGACCCAACTAACTATGGCTACACCTTC
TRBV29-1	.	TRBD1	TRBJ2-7	CSVGSGTAYEQYF	TGCAGCGTTGGGTCTGGGACAGCCTACGAGCAGTACTTC
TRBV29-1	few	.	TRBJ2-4	CSAARGIAKNIQYF	TGCAGCGCCGCGAGAGGAATAGCCAAAAACATTCAGTACTTC
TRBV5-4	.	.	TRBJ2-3	CASSLGQAIDTQYF	TGTGCCAGCAGCTTGGGTCAGGCTATAGATACGCAGTATTTT
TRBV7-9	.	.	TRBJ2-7	CASSLSTGLSEQYF	TGTGCCAGCAGTCTTTCTACAGGGTTGTCCGAGCAGTACTTC
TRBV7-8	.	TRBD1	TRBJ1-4	CASSLLNSPGQGETNEKLFF	TGTGCCAGCAGCTTATTAAACAGCCCGGGACAGGGGGAAACTAATGAAAAACTGTTTTTT
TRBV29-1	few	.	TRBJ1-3	CGGGQSSGNTIYF	TGCGGAGGTGGACAGTCCTCTGGAAACACCATATATTTT
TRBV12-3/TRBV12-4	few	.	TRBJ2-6	CASSPDGSSGANVLTF	TGTGCCAGCAGTCCGGACGGAAGCTCTGGGGCCAACGTCCTGACTTTC
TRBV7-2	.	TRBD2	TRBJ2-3	CASSTRLAGAADTQYF	TGTGCCAGCAGCACCCGACTAGCGGGAGCCGCAGATACGCAGTATTTT
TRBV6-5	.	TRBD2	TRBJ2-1	CASSYSAAGDSYNEQFF	TGTGCCAGCAGTTACTCGGCGGCGGGGGACTCCTACAATGAGCAGTTCTTC
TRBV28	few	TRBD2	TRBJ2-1	CASGLGGFF	TGTGCCAGCGGACTAGGAGGGTTCTTC
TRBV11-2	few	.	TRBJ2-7	CASSLKGYEQYF	TGTGCCAGCAGCTTAAAGGGCTACGAGCAGTACTTC
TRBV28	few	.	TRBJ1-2	CASSPNAQVTNYGYTF	TGTGCCAGCAGTCCTAACGCCCAGGTTACTAACTATGGCTACACCTTC
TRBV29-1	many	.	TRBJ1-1	CSVTDRNTEAFF	TGCAGCGTTACCGACAGAAACACTGAAGCTTTCTTT
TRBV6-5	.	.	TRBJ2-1	CASTPTARANEQFF	TGTGCCAGCACCCCTACGGCGAGAGCCAATGAGCAGTTCTTC
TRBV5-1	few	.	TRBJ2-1	CASSLNLASGPEYNEQFF	TGCGCCAGCAGCTTGAATTTAGCCAGCGGCCCCGAGTACAATGAGCAGTTCTTC
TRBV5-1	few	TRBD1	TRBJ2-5	CASSGGQGGETQYF	TGCGCCAGCAGCGGGGGACAGGGAGGAGAGACCCAGTACTTC
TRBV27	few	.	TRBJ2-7	CASSSGVFEQYF	TGTGCCAGCAGTTCGGGAGTGTTCGAGCAGTACTTC